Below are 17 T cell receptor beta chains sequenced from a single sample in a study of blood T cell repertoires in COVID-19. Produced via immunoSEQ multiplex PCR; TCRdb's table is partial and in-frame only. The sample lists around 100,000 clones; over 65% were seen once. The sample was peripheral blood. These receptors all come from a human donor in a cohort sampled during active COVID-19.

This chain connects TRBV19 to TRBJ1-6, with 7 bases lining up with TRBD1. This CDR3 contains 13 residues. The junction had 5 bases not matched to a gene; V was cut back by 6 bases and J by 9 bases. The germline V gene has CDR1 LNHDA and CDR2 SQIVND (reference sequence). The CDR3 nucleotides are TGTGCCAGTAGGGGACAGATGACTTCACCCCTCCACTTT. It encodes CASRGQMTSPLHF.

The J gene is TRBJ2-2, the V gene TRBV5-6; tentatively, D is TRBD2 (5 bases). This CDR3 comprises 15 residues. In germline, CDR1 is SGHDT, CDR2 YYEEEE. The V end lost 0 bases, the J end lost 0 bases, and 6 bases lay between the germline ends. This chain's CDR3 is CASSLGTSNTGELFF. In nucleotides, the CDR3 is TGTGCCAGCAGCTTGGGGACTTCGAACACCGGGGAGCTGTTTTTT.

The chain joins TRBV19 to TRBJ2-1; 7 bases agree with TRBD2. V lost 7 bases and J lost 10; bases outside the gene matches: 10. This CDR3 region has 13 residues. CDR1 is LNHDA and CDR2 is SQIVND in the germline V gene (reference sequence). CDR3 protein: CASKTSLKGEQFF. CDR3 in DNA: TGTGCCAGTAAGACTAGCCTCAAGGGAGAGCAGTTCTTC. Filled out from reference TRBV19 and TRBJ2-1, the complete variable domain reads DGGITQSPKYLFRKEGQNVTLSCEQNLNHDAMYWYRQDPGQGLRLIYYSQIVNDFQKGDIAEGYSVSREKKESFPLTVTSAQKNPTAFYLCASKTSLKGEQFFGPGTRLTVL.

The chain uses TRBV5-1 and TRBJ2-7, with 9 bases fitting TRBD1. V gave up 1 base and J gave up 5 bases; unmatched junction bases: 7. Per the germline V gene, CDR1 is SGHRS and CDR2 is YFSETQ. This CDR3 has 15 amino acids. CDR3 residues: CASSLTGQGSNEQYF. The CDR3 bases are TGCGCCAGCAGCTTGACGGGACAGGGTTCCAACGAGCAGTACTTC.

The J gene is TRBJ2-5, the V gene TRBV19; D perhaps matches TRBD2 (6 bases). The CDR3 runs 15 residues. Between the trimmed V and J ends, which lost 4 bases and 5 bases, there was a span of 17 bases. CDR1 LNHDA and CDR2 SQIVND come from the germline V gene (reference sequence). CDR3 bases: TGTGCCAGTAGTACGTCTTCGGGGGTGGTGGAGACCCAGTACTTC. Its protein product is CASSTSSGVVETQYF.

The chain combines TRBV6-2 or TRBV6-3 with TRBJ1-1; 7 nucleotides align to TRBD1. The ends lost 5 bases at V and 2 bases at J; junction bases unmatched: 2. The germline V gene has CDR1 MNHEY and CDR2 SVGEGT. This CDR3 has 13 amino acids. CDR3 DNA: TGTGCCAGCAGTCGACAGGGAAACACTGAAGCTTTCTTT. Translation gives CASSRQGNTEAFF.

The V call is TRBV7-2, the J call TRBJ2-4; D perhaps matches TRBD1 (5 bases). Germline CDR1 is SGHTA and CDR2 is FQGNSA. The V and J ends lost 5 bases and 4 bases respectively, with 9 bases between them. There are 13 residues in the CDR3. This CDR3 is CASSSREKNIQYF. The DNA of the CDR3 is TGTGCCAGCAGCAGCAGGGAAAAAAACATTCAGTACTTC.

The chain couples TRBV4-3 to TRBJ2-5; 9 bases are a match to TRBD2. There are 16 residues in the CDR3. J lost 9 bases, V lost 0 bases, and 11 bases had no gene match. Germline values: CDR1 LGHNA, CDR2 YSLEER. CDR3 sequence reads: CASSQDLGGRGGSQYF. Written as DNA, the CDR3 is TGCGCCAGCAGCCAAGATTTAGGAGGGCGGGGGGGCTCCCAGTACTTC.

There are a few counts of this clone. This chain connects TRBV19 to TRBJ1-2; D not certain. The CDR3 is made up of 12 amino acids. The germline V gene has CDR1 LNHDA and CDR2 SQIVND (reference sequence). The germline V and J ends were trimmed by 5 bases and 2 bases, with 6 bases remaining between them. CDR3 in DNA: TGTGCCAGTAGTGAGATGAACTATGGCTACACCTTC. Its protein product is CASSEMNYGYTF.

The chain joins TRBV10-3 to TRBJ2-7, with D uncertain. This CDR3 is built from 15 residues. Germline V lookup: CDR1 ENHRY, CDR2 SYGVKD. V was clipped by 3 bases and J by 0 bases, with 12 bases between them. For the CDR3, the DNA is TGTGCCATCAGTGAAGGCCTGATAGCCTCCTACGAGCAGTACTTC. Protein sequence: CAISEGLIASYEQYF.

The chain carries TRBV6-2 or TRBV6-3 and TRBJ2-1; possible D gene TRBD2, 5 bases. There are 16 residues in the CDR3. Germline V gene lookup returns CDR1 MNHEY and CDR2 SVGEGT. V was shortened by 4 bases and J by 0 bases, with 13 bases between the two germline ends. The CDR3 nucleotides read TGTGCCAGCAGTTTAGGCGGGTACTCCTCCTACAATGAGCAGTTCTTC. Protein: CASSLGGYSSYNEQFF.

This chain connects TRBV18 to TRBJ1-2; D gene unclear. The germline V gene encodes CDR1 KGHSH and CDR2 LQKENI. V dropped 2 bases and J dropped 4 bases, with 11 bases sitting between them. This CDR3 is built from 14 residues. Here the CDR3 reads CASSPNGGGYGYTF. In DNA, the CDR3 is TGTGCCAGCTCACCAAACGGCGGCGGCTATGGCTACACCTTC.

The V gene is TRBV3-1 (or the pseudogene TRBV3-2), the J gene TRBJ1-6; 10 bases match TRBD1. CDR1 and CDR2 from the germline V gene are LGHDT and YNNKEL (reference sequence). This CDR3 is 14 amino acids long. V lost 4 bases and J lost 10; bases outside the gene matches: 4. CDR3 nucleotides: TGTGCCAGCAGCCCTCGACAGGGGGCCTCACCCCTCCACTTT. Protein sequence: CASSPRQGASPLHF.

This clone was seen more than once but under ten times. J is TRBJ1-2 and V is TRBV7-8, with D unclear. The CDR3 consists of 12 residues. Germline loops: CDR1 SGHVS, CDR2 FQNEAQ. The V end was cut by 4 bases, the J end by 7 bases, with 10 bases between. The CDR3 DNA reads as TGTGCCAGCAGCTCTGAGAGGGCTGGCTACACCTTC. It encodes CASSSERAGYTF.

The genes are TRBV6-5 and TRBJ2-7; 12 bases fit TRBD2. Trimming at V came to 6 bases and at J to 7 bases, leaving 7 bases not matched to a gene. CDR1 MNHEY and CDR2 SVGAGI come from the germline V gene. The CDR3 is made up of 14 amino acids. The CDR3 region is CASRTSGGLGEQYF. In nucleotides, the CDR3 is TGTGCCAGCAGAACTAGCGGGGGGCTGGGGGAGCAGTACTTC.

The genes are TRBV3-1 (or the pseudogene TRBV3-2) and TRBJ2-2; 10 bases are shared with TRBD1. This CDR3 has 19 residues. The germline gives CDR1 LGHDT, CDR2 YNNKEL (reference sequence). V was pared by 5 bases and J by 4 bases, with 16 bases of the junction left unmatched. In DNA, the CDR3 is TGTGCCAGCAGCACCTTTGGGACAGGGGCACCAGGGAGCACCGGGGAGCTGTTTTTT. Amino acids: CASSTFGTGAPGSTGELFF.

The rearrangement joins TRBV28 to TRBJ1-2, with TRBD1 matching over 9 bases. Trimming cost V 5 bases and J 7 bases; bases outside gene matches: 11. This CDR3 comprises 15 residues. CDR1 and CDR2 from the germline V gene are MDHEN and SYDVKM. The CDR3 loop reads CASSTIGQGLSGYTF. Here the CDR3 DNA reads TGTGCCAGCAGTACAATAGGACAGGGGCTGAGTGGCTACACCTTC.